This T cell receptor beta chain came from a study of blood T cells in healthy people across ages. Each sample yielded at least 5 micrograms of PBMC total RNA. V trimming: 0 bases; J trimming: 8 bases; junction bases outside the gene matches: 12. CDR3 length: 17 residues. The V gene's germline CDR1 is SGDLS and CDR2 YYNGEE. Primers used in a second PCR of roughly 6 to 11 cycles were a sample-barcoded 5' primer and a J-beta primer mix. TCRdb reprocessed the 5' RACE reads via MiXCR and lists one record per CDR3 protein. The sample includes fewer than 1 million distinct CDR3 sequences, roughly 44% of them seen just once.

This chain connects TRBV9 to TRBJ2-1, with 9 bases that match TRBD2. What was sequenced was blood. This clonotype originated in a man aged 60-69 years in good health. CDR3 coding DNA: TGTGCCAGCAGCGTAGGGGGGGAAGCGGGGGGAAGCCATGAGCAGTTCTTC. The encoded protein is CASSVGGEAGGSHEQFF.